Described below is a single TCR beta chain sequence and its context. Participants, about 18 to 90 years old, spanned 24 US areas. CDR3 size: 11 residues. The V gene's germline CDR1 is SNHLY and CDR2 FYNNEI. The V and J ends lost 7 bases and 0 bases respectively, with 3 bases between them. The data originate from a study of blood T cell repertoires in COVID-19. Across the study: The origin of the acute and convalescent COVID-19 samples was the United States, Italy and Spain. The analysed material was cDNA or gDNA that came from T cells, B-cell-depleted T cells, or PBMCs.

In the study's own analysis: Researchers report that nucleated cell counts were estimated from reference gene primer amplification. Sequencing used immunoSEQ multiplex PCR; TCRdb keeps in-frame clones, though not all of them. V and J calls and clone size are given by that table; D and trimming were obtained from the DNA. The data show 150,000 to 200,000 clones, roughly 84% seen once. J is TRBJ1-2 and V is TRBV2; D is ambiguous. This receptor was identified in a woman aged 60-75 years who had recovered from COVID-19. The specimen was PBMCs or T cells enriched from blood (not recorded which). The CDR3 protein is CASTANYGYTF. Here the CDR3 DNA reads TGTGCCAGCACAGCTAACTATGGCTACACCTTC.